The TCR beta chain described here comes from a study of cytomegalovirus exposure and HLA in healthy donors (dated by TCRdb to about 2017). General notes on the study: In an earlier analysis of under 750 of the donors, under 300 Gb of sequence data and approximately 100 million unique TCR beta sequences from 180 million or so T cells were reported. The study was designed to test whether signatures of past pathogen exposure could be identified by cataloging public T cell receptors. The study used immunosequencing to profile the T cell repertoires of more than 650 subjects and linked those repertoires to cytomegalovirus serostatus. A later genetic analysis took genome-wide SNP genotypes for about three fifths of the 666 donors and used that subset as a discovery cohort. A separate validation cohort of over 95 different subjects was used in addition to the roughly 700-subject first cohort. In a later analysis, previously published TCR beta repertoires from 670 or so donors were re-analyzed and high-resolution HLA genotyping was added so that TCR occurrence patterns could be studied. Class I and class II HLA loci were covered by the typing at four-digit resolution. To decide whether each TCR beta V gene segment behaved as functional or pseudogenic, an earlier analysis of some 600 of the donors relied on high-throughput TCR beta sequencing. Donor age, sex, ethnicity and CMV serostatus were collected together with the repertoire data. About five DR-DQ haplotypes were treated as single units for association and clustering because of strong linkage in the cohort. Roughly 300 gigabases of sequencing data and 70 million to 100 million unique TCR sequences were included in an early release covering several hundred HLA-typed donors. Across 398 genotyped donors of the cohort, an average of approximately 220,000 unique TCR beta nucleotide sequences per donor were sequenced, and roughly 18% of those sequences were non-productive. Rather than drawing on any new phenotypic data, the later analysis identified candidate immune exposures from TCR beta sequences and the way those sequences occurred across donors. The number of typed donors differed by locus: about 629-640 for A, B, C, DRB1 and DQB1; about 520 for DQA1; around 580 for DPA1; and about 470 for DPB1. To predict cytomegalovirus infection status, the study combined high-throughput TCR immunosequencing, statistical association of individual TCRs with disease status, and machine learning. Of the 398 genotyped donors, more than 75% were placed in the genetic ancestry cluster associated with self-reported Caucasian donors. Every discovery cohort repertoire had been produced on one sequencing platform. Points the paper makes about the study in general: HLA typing was unavailable for some donors at each locus, so association tests used only the typed subset. Presence/absence analyses assumed roughly uniform sequencing depth across donors, an assumption that may not hold. In a later analysis, the rate of TCR association differed among HLA loci, with DRB1 alleles having the most associated TCRs and HLA-C alleles having the fewest. In a later analysis, HLA-associated TCR beta chains showed more clonal expansion and lower generation probabilities than non-associated chains that were equally common. A later genetic analysis associated a missense DCLRE1C variant with V-gene and J-gene trimming of TCR beta chains, and an independent cohort replicated the association. In an earlier analysis of about 550 of the donors, most TCR beta V segments were observed in productive rearrangements about 90% or about 30% of the time, broadly matching IMGT annotations. In a later analysis, most CMV-associated TCR beta chains were found to appear HLA-restricted, with HLA associations seemingly driven largely by CMV exposure. A further reported finding was that TCR beta sequences accurately predicted the HLA-A and HLA-B alleles for most subjects in the first cohort. Strong co-occurrence of HLA alleles, especially DR and DQ, made assigning TCR associations to individual alleles difficult. In this cohort, only TCR beta chains were sequenced, and detectable features were limited by the absence of alpha or paired-chain data. A cluster of highly shared sequence variants was judged likely to represent a technical artifact of the sequencing pipeline. Because counts were too low, roughly 18 rarely observed V segments, including chromosome 9 orphons, were left out of the earlier analysis of 587 of the donors. The study listed 150 to 200 TCR beta chains as associated with cytomegalovirus. Because the 87-base-pair reads could not distinguish some IMGT-functional V segments, including TRBV6-2 and TRBV6-3, those segments were excluded. It was suggested by the authors that the approach could potentially be generalized to other disease states and immunological phenotypes. While some public TCRs were present in many individuals, most TCR sequences turned up only very rarely across donors. According to a later analysis, parvovirus B19, influenza, CMV and Epstein-Barr virus appeared linked to several top co-occurrence clusters. Compared with the approximately 600-donor mean, donors in an Asian-associated ancestry cluster had fewer N-insertions in productive TCRs, according to a later genetic analysis. In vitro tests confirmed that a few of the cytomegalovirus-associated TCR beta chains recognize cytomegalovirus antigens. The classifier was reported to diagnose cytomegalovirus status with high specificity and sensitivity in both the original and validation cohorts. Specific HLA alleles were associated with 16,951 TCR beta sequences at a false discovery rate of 0.05 in a later analysis. Correlated functional status among segregating V segments might be attributable to linkage disequilibrium, but an unknown experimental factor could not be ruled out. Immune exposure information for the cohort was limited to CMV serostatus.

Taken from the germline V gene, the CDR1 and CDR2 loops are LGHNA and YSLEER. Between the V and J ends, shortened by 0 bases and 1 base respectively, the junction contains 9 bases. The CDR3 contains 15 residues, cysteine and phenylalanine counted. CDR3 DNA only is kept here, 45 bases in frame from base 1. Library construction relied on the immunoSEQ multiplex PCR assay. For the multiplex PCR, a mixture combining 60 forward primers for TCR Vbeta segments and 13 reverse primers for TCR Jbeta segments was used. A multiplex PCR assay on genomic DNA amplified the CDR3 region of rearranged TCR beta genes. On the Illumina HiSeq System, the amplified TCR beta libraries were sequenced as 87-base-pair reads. Per the source publication's procedure: A later analysis tallied tens of millions of unique TCR beta chains across the 650 to 750 repertoires, and roughly 11 million of those chains were shared by two or more donors. To remove PCR and sequencing errors, raw reads were error-corrected and collapsed into unique sequences using a nearest-neighbor algorithm that merged closely related sequences. To assign V, D and J gene segments, CDR3 sequences were aligned to IMGT reference sequences. Each retained sequence needed at least a six-nucleotide match to both a V gene segment and a J gene segment. A rearrangement counted as productive if the CDR3 had no stop codons and remained in frame with V and J, and every other rearrangement counted as non-productive. CDR3 was defined according to IMGT convention as the region running from the second conserved V-encoded cysteine to the conserved J-encoded phenylalanine. In an earlier analysis of approximately 590 of the donors, sequences lacking an unambiguous match to a single V gene segment were excluded. An earlier analysis of a few hundred of the donors classified V segments as functional when productive rearrangements were above 56.7% and as segregating when the standard deviation between donors was above 5%. To diagnose cytomegalovirus status from the catalog of TCR beta chain sequences, a statistical classification framework was built. V and J gene assignment, in a later analysis, came from comparing TCR nucleotide sequences with IMGT/GENE-DB human TR gene sequences. Using the TCRdist pipeline, a later analysis assigned CDR3 sequences along with most-parsimonious VDJ recombination scenarios. In a later analysis, each TCR beta chain was defined by its CDR3 amino acid sequence together with its V-gene family, and reads lacking a unique V-gene family were excluded. A later analysis removed roughly 590 highly shared, low-generation-probability nucleotide sequences to deal with suspected cross-contamination and a sequencing artifact. In a later analysis, a clonal expansion index for each public chain was calculated from normalized within-repertoire ranks of inferred template counts. In a later analysis, generation probabilities were computed using a VDJ recombination model fitted to out-of-frame rearrangements, and the results were checked against IGoR. Hypergeometric tests were used in a later analysis to score TCR-TCR, TCR-HLA and TCR-CMV co-occurrence, with a repertoire-size bias correction applied to the TCR pairs. To estimate false discovery rates, a later analysis permuted the HLA or CMV assignments 20 times. In a later analysis, co-occurring TCRs were grouped using DBSCAN, with TCRdist sequence similarity added in when clustering inside HLA-allele-positive subsets. Repertoires with fewer than 30,000 or more than 120,000 public chains, plus five repertoires with anomalous nucleotide sharing, were excluded from co-occurrence clustering. This is the immuneACCESS table as TCRdb keeps it, with only in-frame sequences that have V and J called. A part of the clones is gone; compared with another copy, unresolved V genes explain less than half, and the rest is unexplained. V, J and clone size derive from that table, while D and trimming were established from the DNA sequence. The sample includes about 190,000 clones, with roughly 80% observed a single time. Of the sample, over 1.5% falls within the top ten clones.

Comments on this clone: The specificity of this receptor is unknown. Base-call qualities are not available, and no considerably larger clone is one nucleotide away.

In total, roughly 710 healthy bone marrow donors made up the cohort. At the time of sampling, all cohort members were nominally healthy, though unrecorded immune exposures were likely present. The donor tested CMV seronegative, placing the donor among the 352 seronegative members of the cohort. Every donor gave a peripheral blood sample, and the peripheral blood mononuclear cells from that sample were used for TCR beta sequencing. The Qiagen DNeasy Blood Extraction Kit was used to extract genomic DNA from the blood cell samples. The source material was PBMCs. This sequence originates from a woman between 18 and 29 years old in good health and CMV-seronegative. The chain is assembled from TRBV4-3 and TRBJ1-1; no confident D gene assignment can be made. The sequenced DNA: TGCGCCAGCAGCCAAGATAGAAAGCCGAACACTGAAGCTTTCTTT. This sequence encodes CASSQDRKPNTEAFF.